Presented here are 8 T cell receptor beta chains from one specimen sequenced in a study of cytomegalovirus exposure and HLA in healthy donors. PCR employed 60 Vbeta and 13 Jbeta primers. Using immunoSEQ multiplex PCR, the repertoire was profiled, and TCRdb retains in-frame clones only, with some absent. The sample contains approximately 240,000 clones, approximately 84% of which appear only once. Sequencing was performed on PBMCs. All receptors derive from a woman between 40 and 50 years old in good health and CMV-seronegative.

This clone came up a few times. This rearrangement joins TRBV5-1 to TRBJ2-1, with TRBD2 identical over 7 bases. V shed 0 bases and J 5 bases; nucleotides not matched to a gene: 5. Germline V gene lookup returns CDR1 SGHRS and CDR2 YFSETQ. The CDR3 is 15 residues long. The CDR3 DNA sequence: TGCGCCAGCAGCTTGGAAGGACTAGGGAACAATGAGCAGTTCTTC. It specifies CASSLEGLGNNEQFF. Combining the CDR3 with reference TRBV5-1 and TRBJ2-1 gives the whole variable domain KAGVTQTPRYLIKTRGQQVTLSCSPISGHRSVSWYQQTPGQGLQFLFEYFSETQRNKGNFPGRFSGRQFSNSRSEMNVSTLELGDSALYLCASSLEGLGNNEQFFGPGTRLTVL.

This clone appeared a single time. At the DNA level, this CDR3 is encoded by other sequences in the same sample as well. The CDR3, as DNA: TGCGCCAGCAGCTTACAGACAGGTGCCACCTACGAGCAGTACTTC. It encodes CASSLQTGATYEQYF. The rearrangement joins TRBV5-1 to TRBJ2-5; possible D gene TRBD1, 6 bases. The DNA end favors TRBJ2-7, so the J call may be wrong. CDR1 is SGHRS, CDR2 YFSETQ, per germline. CDR3 length: 15 residues.

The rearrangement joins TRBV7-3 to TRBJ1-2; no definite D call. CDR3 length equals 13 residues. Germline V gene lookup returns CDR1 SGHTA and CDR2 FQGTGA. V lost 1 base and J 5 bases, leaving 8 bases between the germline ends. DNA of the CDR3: TGTGCCAGCAGCTTAAATGGAGGGTATGGCTACACCTTC. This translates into CASSLNGGYGYTF. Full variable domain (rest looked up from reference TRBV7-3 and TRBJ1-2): GAGVSQTPSNKVTEKGKYVELRCDPISGHTALYWYRQSLGQGPEFLIYFQGTGAADDSGLPNDRFFAVRPEGSVSTLKIQRTERGDSAVYLCASSLNGGYGYTFGSGTRLTVV.

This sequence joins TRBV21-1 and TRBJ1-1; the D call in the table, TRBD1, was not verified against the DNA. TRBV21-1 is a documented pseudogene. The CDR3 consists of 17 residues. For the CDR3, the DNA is TGTGCCAGCAGCAAACAGGTCACCCAGGATATGAACACTGAAGCTTTCTTT. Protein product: CASSKQVTQDMNTEAFF.

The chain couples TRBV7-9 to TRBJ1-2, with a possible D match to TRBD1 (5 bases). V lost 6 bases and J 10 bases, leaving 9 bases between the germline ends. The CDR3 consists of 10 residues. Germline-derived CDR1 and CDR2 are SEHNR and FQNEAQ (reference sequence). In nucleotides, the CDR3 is TGTGCCAGCAGGGGGCTGGACTACACCTTC. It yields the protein CASRGLDYTF.

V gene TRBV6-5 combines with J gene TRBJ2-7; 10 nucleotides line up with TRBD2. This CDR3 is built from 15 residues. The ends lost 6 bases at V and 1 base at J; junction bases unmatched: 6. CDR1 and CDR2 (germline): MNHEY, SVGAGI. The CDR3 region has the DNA TGTGCCAGCAGCCTCGAGCGGGGGGGGTCCTACGAGCAGTACTTC. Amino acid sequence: CASSLERGGSYEQYF.

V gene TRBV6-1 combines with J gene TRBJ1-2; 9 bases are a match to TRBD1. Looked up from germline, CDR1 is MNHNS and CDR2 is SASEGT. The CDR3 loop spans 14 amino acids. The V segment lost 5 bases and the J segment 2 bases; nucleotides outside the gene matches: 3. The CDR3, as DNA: TGTGCCAGCAGTCCCGGGACAGGGAACTATGGCTACACCTTC. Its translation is CASSPGTGNYGYTF.

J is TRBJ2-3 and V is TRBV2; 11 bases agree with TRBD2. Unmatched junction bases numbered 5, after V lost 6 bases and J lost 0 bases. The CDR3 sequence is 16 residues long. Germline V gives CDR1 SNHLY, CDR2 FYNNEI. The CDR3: CASRLTSGASTDTQYF. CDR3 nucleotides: TGTGCCAGCAGGCTGACTAGCGGGGCTAGCACAGATACGCAGTATTTT. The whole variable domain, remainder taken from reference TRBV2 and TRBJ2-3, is EPEVTQTPSHQVTQMGQEVILRCVPISNHLYFYWYRQILGQKVEFLVSFYNNEISEKSEIFDDQFSVERPDGSNFTLKIRSTKLEDSAMYFCASRLTSGASTDTQYFGPGTRLTVL.